This T cell receptor beta chain came from a study of cytomegalovirus exposure and HLA in healthy donors. The study ran its PCR with 60 Vbeta and 13 Jbeta primers. Some clones are missing from TCRdb's copy, which holds only in-frame ones; the method was immunoSEQ multiplex PCR. The sample totals about 160,000 clones; its top ten clones hold roughly 1.3%. There are 15 residues in the CDR3. Germline CDR1 MNHEY, CDR2 SVGAGI. V was trimmed by 0 bases and J by 7 bases, leaving 16 bases between them. Sequenced: PBMCs. The sequence was obtained from a woman aged 55-75 years in good health and CMV-seronegative. The chain has TRBV6-5 and TRBJ2-7, with D perhaps TRBD1 (6 bases). In DNA, the CDR3 is TGTGCCAGCAGTTACTCGCCTATCCAGGGGTTTGAGCAGTACTTC. This sequence encodes CASSYSPIQGFEQYF.